Here is one TCR beta chain with its context. Its antigen remains unknown. Assay: immunoSEQ multiplex PCR; the TCRdb copy retains only in-frame clones and omits some. Altogether some 23,000 clones are present, around four fifths being singletons, with the ten largest covering 11% to 15%. The sample belongs to a study of OX40 agonist ivuxolimab in advanced cancers. Across the study: Enrollees could have had prior anti-PD-1, anti-PD-L1 or anti-CTLA-4 therapy, which under 50% had received. Notes on the study in general: At 0.1 to 3.0 mg/kg, CD4+ and CD8+ blood T cells expanded clonally by week 6. The study did not work out the antigen specificity of the expanded peripheral T cells.

The germline CDR1 and CDR2 sequences are SGHVS and FNYEAQ. V gave up 8 bases and J gave up 6 bases; unmatched junction bases: 6. The CDR3 totals 12 residues. Blood draws occurred at baseline, cycle 4 day 1, and cycle 7 day 1. The sample in question was CD4+ or CD8+ T cells sorted from blood, obtained in a trial of the OX40 agonist ivuxolimab. The clonotype originates from an adult with an advanced solid tumor such as melanoma, head and neck, liver or kidney cancer. The chain employs TRBV7-6 and TRBJ2-7, with TRBD1 identical over 8 bases. In DNA, the CDR3 is TGTGCCAGCGGGCAGGGGGCGGGCGAGCAGTACTTC. As protein: CASGQGAGEQYF.